This TCR beta chain was found in a study of cytomegalovirus exposure and HLA in healthy donors. Study-wide points: For TCR beta chains, V- and J-gene trimming was later linked to a missense DCLRE1C variant. Further analysis, carried out later, found HLA-associated TCR beta chains more clonally expanded than equally common other chains. Altogether, 150 to 200 TCR beta chains were recorded as cytomegalovirus-associated.

CDR3 length: 12 residues. Trimming removed 3 bases at V and 12 bases at J, with 12 bases between. The V gene's germline CDR1 is SGHTA and CDR2 FQGTGA. Note on this clone: Its matching antigen is unknown.

A multiplex PCR was run with 60 Vbeta primers and 13 Jbeta primers. Method: immunoSEQ multiplex PCR; TCRdb's copy keeps in-frame clones and lacks some. In the table there are some 110,000 clones, about 80% of which are singletons. The receptor comes from a man in his forties in good health and CMV-seropositive. The V gene is TRBV7-3, the J gene TRBJ2-1, with D tentatively TRBD2 (5 bases). Sequenced sample: PBMCs. In DNA form, the CDR3 reads TGTGCCAGCAGCTTCGACCCCCGGGGGCAGTTCTTC. Protein: CASSFDPRGQFF.